The 8 T cell receptor beta chains below were found in one sample sequenced in a study of regulatory T cells in long-lasting Graves disease. Researchers made TCR beta libraries by using iRepertoire HTBI primers and running Arm-PCR on CDR3 regions. One entry per CDR3 protein results from TCRdb running MiXCR on the multiplex PCR reads. The sample yields 300,000 to 450,000 distinct CDR3 sequences, 15% to 19% seen once. Time point of the sample: newly diagnosed GD, antithyroid drugs for less than 3 months. After RNA was extracted from PBMCs, the TCR library was made from it. The input for sequencing was peripheral blood mononuclear cells (PBMCs), taken at new diagnosis, from a patient treated with antithyroid drugs. These receptor sequences come from a female donor with Graves disease.

This clonotype was seen at least ten times. The V and J genes are TRBV11-2 and TRBJ1-2; a weak D match, TRBD1 (5 bases). Trimming cost V 5 bases and J 5 bases, with 12 bases left between them. Per germline, CDR1 SGHAT and CDR2 FQNNGV. CDR3 length: 13 amino acids. The CDR3 DNA reads as TGTGCCAGCAGCGCGACAGTTTGGTATGGCTACACCTTC. Translated, it gives CASSATVWYGYTF.

A note on this clonotype: A much larger clone lies one base from this, so it may be a read error. The chain links TRBV3-1 to TRBJ2-2, with 7 bases matching TRBD1. This CDR3 spans 15 amino acids. The germline V gene has CDR1 LGHDT and CDR2 YNNKEL (reference sequence). The CDR3 reads CASSPYRGGTEELFF. For the CDR3, the DNA is TGTGCCAGCAGCCCGTACAGGGGTGGCACCGAGGAGCTGTTTTTT.

The chain couples TRBV28 to TRBJ1-1, with unresolved D. The V gene lost 3 bases and the J gene lost 4 bases, with 12 bases spanning the gap. The CDR3 loop spans 14 amino acids. Germline loops: CDR1 MDHEN, CDR2 SYDVKM. CDR3 sequence (DNA): TGTGCCAGCAGTTTGGAGCGGGCCTCCACTGAAGCTTTCTTT. Translated, it gives CASSLERASTEAFF.

This clonotype was recorded only once. This chain joins TRBV12-3 or TRBV12-4 and TRBJ2-1; no clear D gene. Between the trimmed V and J ends, which lost 2 bases and 6 bases, there was a span of 8 bases. The CDR3 is made up of 13 amino acids. The CDR3 sequence is CASSLRQINEQFF. Written as DNA, the CDR3 is TGTGCCAGCAGTTTACGGCAGATCAATGAGCAGTTCTTC.

This clonotype occurred many times. The chain links TRBV7-3 to TRBJ1-1; no definite D call. In germline, CDR1 is SGHTA, CDR2 FQGTGA. V was pared by 1 base and J by 0 bases, with 12 bases between. This CDR3 comprises 16 residues. DNA for the CDR3: TGTGCCAGCAGCTTAATGGGGAGAGGGTTGAACACTGAAGCTTTCTTT. This encodes CASSLMGRGLNTEAFF.

This chain connects TRBV6-2 or TRBV6-3 to TRBJ1-1; D ambiguous. V dropped 0 bases and J dropped 0 bases, with 14 bases sitting between them. This CDR3 has 17 residues. Germline assignment: CDR1 MNHEY and CDR2 SVGEGT. As DNA, the CDR3 is TGTGCCAGCAGTTACTCGATTTCTACCAGCTTGAACACTGAAGCTTTCTTT. Translating it yields CASSYSISTSLNTEAFF.

Of note for this clonotype: One base away lies a much larger clone, so this may be a sequencing read error. The V gene is TRBV29-1, the J gene TRBJ2-2, with D possibly being TRBD1 (6 bases). CDR3 length: 14 residues. In germline, CDR1 is SQVTM, CDR2 ANQGSEA. Here the CDR3 DNA reads TGCGGCGTTGAAAGCCAGGGGATGTCCGGGGAGCTGTTTTTT. As protein: CGVESQGMSGELFF.

In this sample, this clonotype turned up many times. Germline and junction disagree at one end, which may indicate a read error. The chain's CDR3 is CASSLDSWGTEAFF. The CDR3 DNA follows: TGTGCCAGCAGCTTGGACAGCTGGGGCACTGAAGCTTTCTTT. The rearrangement links TRBV5-1 to TRBJ1-1, with D possibly being TRBD1 (6 bases). Germline CDR1 reads SGHRS; CDR2 reads YFSETQ. There are 14 residues in the CDR3.